These 32 T cell receptor beta chains were sequenced from one sample in a study of shared clonotypes between healthy human individuals. Clones were sequenced by immunoSEQ multiplex PCR, and TCRdb holds only the in-frame ones, with some missing. The sample records hundreds of thousands of clones, 90% to 95% being singletons. Terminally differentiated effector memory CD45RA+ cells were excluded by CCR7 positive selection of CD45RO-negative cells. The sequencing sample was made of naive CD8+ T cells sorted from blood. Receptors originate from a man younger than 45 in good health.

A note on this clone: A junction end diverges from the germline sequence, so it may reflect a read error. The CDR3 DNA sequence: TGTGCCAGCAGTACCACGGGGGGCAGGGAACTGTTTTTT. Translating gives CASSTTGGRELFF. The V and J genes are TRBV28 and TRBJ2-2; D might be TRBD2 (7 bases). The germline gives CDR1 MDHEN, CDR2 SYDVKM. The CDR3 is 13 amino acids.

The chain combines TRBV29-1 with TRBJ1-2; no clear D. CDR3 size: 12 residues. V was cut by 6 bases and J by 4 bases, with 12 bases left in between. Germline V gives CDR1 SQVTM, CDR2 ANQGSEA. CDR3 region: CSVDRKIYGYTF. In DNA form, the CDR3 reads TGCAGCGTCGACCGGAAGATCTATGGCTACACCTTC.

Comment on this clone: This CDR3 is also generated by other DNA sequences in the sample. The V gene is TRBV27, the J gene TRBJ2-7, with a tentative D call TRBD2 (5 bases). The germline V gene encodes CDR1 MNHEY and CDR2 SMNVEV (reference sequence). V gave up 1 base and J gave up 5 bases, with 12 bases separating them. The CDR3 sequence is 14 residues long. The CDR3 is CASSLLGGFDEQYF. CDR3 nucleotide sequence: TGTGCCAGCAGTTTATTGGGCGGGTTCGACGAGCAGTACTTC.

V usage is TRBV28 and J usage is TRBJ2-5; D remains unclear. Germline lookup yields CDR1 MDHEN and CDR2 SYDVKM. Trimming cost V 6 bases and J 10 bases, with 18 bases left between them. This CDR3 region has 13 residues. The CDR3 loop is CASSSGYHRIQYF. The CDR3 DNA is TGTGCCAGCAGCTCGGGCTACCACCGGATCCAGTACTTC.

This chain connects TRBV11-2 to TRBJ2-7, with 9 bases lining up with TRBD2. The V and J ends lost 5 bases and 5 bases, in that order; junction bases with no gene match: 19. The CDR3 runs 18 residues. Germline assignment: CDR1 SGHAT and CDR2 FQNNGV. The CDR3 DNA sequence: TGTGCCAGCAGCCACGACTATCGGCTAGCGGGGCTTCACCACGAGCAGTACTTC. Protein: CASSHDYRLAGLHHEQYF.

This clone showed up just once. The chain carries TRBV27 and TRBJ2-7; 10 bases map to TRBD1. Unmatched junction bases numbered 4, after V lost 5 bases and J lost 0 bases. In germline, CDR1 is MNHEY, CDR2 SMNVEV (reference sequence). CDR3 length: 15 residues. CDR3 bases: TGTGCCAGCAGTCTGACAGGGGGCTTCTCCTACGAGCAGTACTTC. Amino acid sequence: CASSLTGGFSYEQYF.

V gene TRBV10-3 combines with J gene TRBJ2-7; D is perhaps TRBD1 or TRBD2 (5 bases each). This CDR3 has 15 amino acids. V lost 6 bases, J lost 5 bases, and 20 bases lay in between. Per germline, CDR1 ENHRY and CDR2 SYGVKD. In DNA form, the CDR3 reads TGTGCCATCAGCCAGAGTGATTGGGGGATGCACGAGCAGTACTTC. Translation gives CAISQSDWGMHEQYF.

The chain carries TRBV5-1 and TRBJ1-2, with D perhaps matching TRBD1 (5 bases). Germline values: CDR1 SGHRS, CDR2 YFSETQ. The CDR3 is 15 amino acids. Trimming stripped 4 bases from V and 4 bases from J, with 17 bases between. The CDR3 here is CASSVSSGLPYGYTF. The CDR3 DNA reads TGCGCCAGCAGCGTATCCTCAGGGCTGCCCTATGGCTACACCTTC.

This clone was recorded a few times. CDR3 nucleotide sequence: TGTGCCAGCAGTGATTGGACAACGAACACCGGGGAGCTGTTTTTT. Protein sequence: CASSDWTTNTGELFF. The gene calls are TRBV2 and TRBJ2-2; D is perhaps TRBD1 (5 bases). This CDR3 contains 15 residues. The V gene lost 3 bases and the J gene lost 0 bases, with 8 bases spanning the gap. Germline-derived CDR1 and CDR2 are SNHLY and FYNNEI.

The genes are TRBV2 and TRBJ2-1, with D possibly being TRBD2 (6 bases). Germline CDR1 SNHLY, CDR2 FYNNEI. Trimming left V 2 bases short and J 7 bases short, with 15 bases between. The CDR3 consists of 15 residues. As DNA, the CDR3 is TGTGCCAGCAGTGAAAGGGCTCCTGGGGGGAATGAGCAGTTCTTC. Its translation is CASSERAPGGNEQFF.

J is TRBJ2-1 and V is TRBV29-1; the match to TRBD2 covers 9 bases. This CDR3 has 18 residues. The germline CDR1 and CDR2 sequences are SQVTM and ANQGSEA. With 1 base clipped from V and 4 bases from J, the junction kept 14 bases outside the gene matches. The CDR3 DNA is TGCAGCGTTGAAGGGGTTCGCGGGAGGGCCGGGGATTACAATGAGCAGTTCTTC. Amino acids: CSVEGVRGRAGDYNEQFF.

The gene calls are TRBV7-9 and TRBJ2-5; D ambiguous. Germline CDR1 SEHNR, CDR2 FQNEAQ (reference sequence). The CDR3 sequence is 12 residues long. V gave up 8 bases and J gave up 5 bases, with 12 bases separating them. CDR3 nucleotide sequence: TGTGCCAGCCGCCAAGGGCCGGAGACCCAGTACTTC. Translation gives CASRQGPETQYF.

This clone was picked up many times. This rearrangement joins TRBV4-1 to TRBJ2-5; D is unresolved. CDR3 length: 13 amino acids. V gave up 8 bases and J gave up 3 bases, with 13 bases separating them. Germline V CDR1 and CDR2: MGHRA, YSYEKL. In nucleotides, the CDR3 is TGCGCCAGCGCGGCAGTCTCAGAAGAGACCCAGTACTTC. Protein product: CASAAVSEETQYF.

V gene TRBV4-3 combines with J gene TRBJ2-2; possible D gene TRBD1, 7 bases. The V and J ends lost 3 bases and 6 bases respectively, with 14 bases between them. The germline V gene encodes CDR1 LGHNA and CDR2 YSLEER. The CDR3 covers 15 residues. This CDR3 reads CASSQEGATSGELFF. The CDR3, as DNA: TGCGCCAGCAGCCAGGAGGGGGCGACGTCCGGGGAGCTGTTTTTT.

The J gene is TRBJ2-2, the V gene TRBV19; D is unresolved. Deletions cut 0 bases from V and 4 bases from J, with 6 bases between. There are 14 residues in the CDR3. Germline CDR1 is LNHDA and CDR2 is SQIVND (reference sequence). This CDR3 reads CASSIDLATGELFF. The CDR3 DNA sequence: TGTGCCAGTAGTATAGATTTGGCCACCGGGGAGCTGTTTTTT.

The chain couples TRBV6-4 to TRBJ2-2, with D unclear. Trimming pared 4 bases from V and 2 bases from J, leaving 8 bases between. The CDR3 has 14 residues. Germline V gene sequence: CDR1 MRHNA, CDR2 SNTAGT. The CDR3 protein is CASSGYPNTGELFF. For the CDR3, the DNA is TGTGCCAGCAGTGGCTATCCTAACACCGGGGAGCTGTTTTTT.

The sample holds a few counts of this clone. The V call is TRBV10-3, the J call TRBJ2-1; D remains unclear. Germline CDR1 ENHRY, CDR2 SYGVKD. Trimming removed 10 bases at V and 9 bases at J, with 19 bases between. The CDR3 runs to 13 residues. CDR3 DNA: TGTGCCAACGCCCCGGCGGCCTACGTTGAGCAGTTCTTC. Its translation: CANAPAAYVEQFF.

The V and J genes are TRBV5-6 and TRBJ2-3; the D is unclear. Germline values: CDR1 SGHDT, CDR2 YYEEEE. The CDR3 has 17 residues. V lost 4 bases and J 0 bases, leaving 18 bases between the germline ends. The CDR3 sequence is CASSPSLRRTSTDTQYF. In DNA, the CDR3 is TGTGCCAGCAGCCCATCCTTGCGGCGGACGAGCACAGATACGCAGTATTTT. Looking up the rest from reference TRBV5-6 and TRBJ2-3 gives the full variable domain: DAGVTQSPTHLIKTRGQQVTLRCSPKSGHDTVSWYQQALGQGPQFIFQYYEEEERQRGNFPDRFSGHQFPNYSSELNVNALLLGDSALYLCASSPSLRRTSTDTQYFGPGTRLTVL.

The V gene is TRBV6-5, the J gene TRBJ2-7, with a possible D match to TRBD2 (5 bases). V shed 0 bases and J shed 0 bases, with 9 bases lying between them. The CDR3 is 15 amino acids. The germline CDR1 and CDR2 sequences are MNHEY and SVGAGI. The CDR3 coding sequence is TGTGCCAGCAGTTACTCTTGGGAGAACTCCTACGAGCAGTACTTC. Protein: CASSYSWENSYEQYF.

The chain has TRBV28 and TRBJ2-4; a possible D gene is TRBD2 (7 bases). Looked up from germline, CDR1 is MDHEN and CDR2 is SYDVKM. V was cut by 3 bases and J by 1 base, with 13 bases left in between. The length of the CDR3 is 16 residues. CDR3 loop: CASSFTGGGAKNIQYF. The DNA for the CDR3 is TGTGCCAGCAGTTTTACGGGGGGCGGTGCCAAAAACATTCAGTACTTC.

J is TRBJ2-1 and V is TRBV7-2; 9 bases agree with TRBD2. CDR1 and CDR2 (germline): SGHTA, FQGNSA. After removal of 0 bases from V and 2 bases from J, the junction contained 8 bases not matched to a gene. The length of the CDR3 is 18 residues. The CDR3 DNA sequence: TGTGCCAGCAGCTTAGCCCATCGACTAGCGGAGACCTACAATGAGCAGTTCTTC. Its translation is CASSLAHRLAETYNEQFF.

This chain joins TRBV7-9 and TRBJ2-3; D gene unclear. Trimming removed 7 bases at V and 0 bases at J, with 14 bases between. The CDR3 has 15 residues. CDR1 is SEHNR, CDR2 FQNEAQ, per germline (reference sequence). In DNA, the CDR3 is TGTGCCAGCACGTGGCCCGCAACTAGCACAGATACGCAGTATTTT. Its protein is CASTWPATSTDTQYF.

The chain links TRBV9 to TRBJ2-3, with 13 bases that match TRBD2. Looked up from germline, CDR1 is SGDLS and CDR2 is YYNGEE. V trimming: 3 bases; J trimming: 8 bases; junction bases outside the gene matches: 9. This CDR3 region has 16 residues. CDR3 sequence reads: CASSATGLAGDSTQYF. The CDR3 DNA sequence: TGTGCCAGCAGCGCAACAGGACTAGCGGGAGATTCTACGCAGTATTTT.

The chain has TRBV11-2 and TRBJ2-7, with 8 nucleotides matching TRBD2. CDR3 length equals 17 residues. The J segment lost 2 bases and the V segment lost 2 bases, leaving 11 bases of the junction unmatched. Germline V gives CDR1 SGHAT, CDR2 FQNNGV. The CDR3 protein is CASSLYLRVAGTYEQYF. The CDR3 nucleotides are TGTGCCAGCAGCTTATATCTTAGGGTAGCGGGGACCTACGAGCAGTACTTC.

This chain connects TRBV9 to TRBJ2-3; 11 nucleotides line up with TRBD2. This CDR3 region has 15 residues. Trimming at V came to 0 bases and at J to 7 bases, leaving 4 bases not matched to a gene. Germline assignment: CDR1 SGDLS and CDR2 YYNGEE. CDR3 sequence reads: CASSVVAGGTYTQYF. CDR3 coding DNA: TGTGCCAGCAGCGTAGTAGCGGGAGGGACTTATACGCAGTATTTT.

This chain links TRBV19 with TRBJ2-1, with unresolved D. The germline V and J ends were trimmed by 1 base and 4 bases, with 14 bases remaining between them. The CDR3 consists of 16 residues. Germline V gene lookup returns CDR1 LNHDA and CDR2 SQIVND (reference sequence). The CDR3 here is CASSIGRPIAYNEQFF. CDR3 in DNA: TGTGCCAGTAGTATAGGGAGACCTATTGCTTACAATGAGCAGTTCTTC. The full variable domain, its missing parts supplied by reference TRBV19 and TRBJ2-1, is DGGITQSPKYLFRKEGQNVTLSCEQNLNHDAMYWYRQDPGQGLRLIYYSQIVNDFQKGDIAEGYSVSREKKESFPLTVTSAQKNPTAFYLCASSIGRPIAYNEQFFGPGTRLTVL.

The chain joins TRBV12-5 to TRBJ1-2, with a possible D match to TRBD1 (6 bases). This CDR3 has 13 amino acids. Per germline, CDR1 LGHNT and CDR2 FRNRAP. The V end was cut by 1 base, the J end by 4 bases, with 7 bases between. Here the CDR3 reads CASGLGTAYGYTF. CDR3 nucleotides: TGTGCTAGTGGTTTGGGGACAGCCTATGGCTACACCTTC.

This clone has a single count. The chain couples TRBV27 to TRBJ1-1; no clear D. This CDR3 is 12 amino acids long. Germline CDR1 MNHEY, CDR2 SMNVEV (reference sequence). V shed 6 bases and J shed 7 bases, with 12 bases lying between them. This chain's CDR3 is CASSRTPVEAFF. In DNA, the CDR3 is TGTGCCAGCAGCCGAACCCCGGTTGAAGCTTTCTTT.

Of note for this clone: The sample holds other DNA sequences that translate to the same CDR3. For the CDR3, the DNA is TGCGCCAGCAGTCAGGTTATCTCCTACGAGCAGTACTTC. Protein product: CASSQVISYEQYF. V is TRBV4-3 and J is TRBJ2-7; D gene unclear. Germline CDR1 LGHNA, CDR2 YSLEER. Trimming shortened V by 6 bases and J by 0 bases, and 9 bases separated the two germline ends. There are 13 residues in the CDR3.

The V call is TRBV7-9, the J call TRBJ1-4; 7 bases align to TRBD1. The V and J ends lost 5 bases and 6 bases, in that order; junction bases with no gene match: 12. CDR3 size: 16 residues. CDR1 is SEHNR, CDR2 FQNEAQ, per germline (reference sequence). This CDR3 is CASSPNPRDSYEKLFF. The CDR3 DNA reads as TGTGCCAGCAGCCCGAACCCCCGGGACAGCTATGAAAAACTGTTTTTT.

The chain recombines TRBV19 with TRBJ2-5; 8 bases are a match to TRBD1. V dropped 5 bases and J dropped 0; count of bases not matched to a gene: 5. The CDR3 has 15 amino acids. Germline lookup yields CDR1 LNHDA and CDR2 SQIVND (reference sequence). The DNA for the CDR3 is TGTGCCAGTAGTCGACAGGGGTATTACCAAGAGACCCAGTACTTC. This gives the protein CASSRQGYYQETQYF.

V usage is TRBV7-9 and J usage is TRBJ1-1, with D unresolved. The V gene lost 5 bases and the J gene lost 1 base, with 8 bases spanning the gap. From germline, CDR1 is SEHNR and CDR2 FQNEAQ (reference sequence). The CDR3 has 13 amino acids. The CDR3 bases are TGTGCCAGCAGCCGTGTCGGGAACACTGAAGCTTTCTTT. The encoded protein is CASSRVGNTEAFF.